Presented here are 6 T cell receptor beta chains from one specimen sequenced in a study of PD-1 blockade in classical Hodgkin lymphoma (dated by TCRdb to about 2020). The sample's time point label, decoded: cycle 4 day 1 (C4D1), after 6 weeks of nivolumab. Every trial patient had relapsed after autologous stem cell transplantation, and cohorts A, B and C differed in prior brentuximab vedotin exposure. Library method: the immunoSEQ multiplex PCR assay. TCRdb's version of the immuneACCESS table is confined to in-frame rearrangements and falls short of the full clone set. An unresolved V gene accounts for under half of the shortfall where checked; the remainder is of unknown origin. For this sample the table gives about 52,000 clones, of which roughly nine tenths were detected only once. The ten most abundant clones make up roughly 7% of the sample. Sequenced material: peripheral blood mononuclear cells (PBMCs), taken before the fourth cycle of nivolumab. The receptors here all came from a human donor with classical Hodgkin lymphoma.

The rearrangement uses TRBV7-2 and TRBJ2-7; TRBD1 aligns across 8 bases. The J segment lost 0 bases and the V segment lost 1 base, leaving 5 bases of the junction unmatched. The CDR3 has 16 amino acids. The V gene's germline CDR1 is SGHTA and CDR2 FQGNSA. CDR3 in DNA: TGTGCCAGCAGCTTAGGGTCGGACAGGGCCTCCTACGAGCAGTACTTC. Translated: CASSLGSDRASYEQYF.

The rearrangement uses TRBV6-1 and TRBJ2-7; D is possibly TRBD1 or TRBD2 (6 bases each). The germline V and J ends were trimmed by 0 bases and 2 bases, with 8 bases remaining between them. The CDR3 runs to 14 residues. Per the germline V gene, CDR1 is MNHNS and CDR2 is SASEGT. The CDR3 here is CASSEAEGAYEQYF. In DNA form, the CDR3 reads TGTGCCAGCAGTGAAGCGGAGGGGGCCTACGAGCAGTACTTC.

The chain employs TRBV5-1 and TRBJ2-1; D is unresolved. The germline CDR1 and CDR2 sequences are SGHRS and YFSETQ. V shed 0 bases and J shed 2 bases, with 9 bases lying between them. The CDR3 is made up of 15 amino acids. The CDR3 nucleotides read TGCGCCAGCAGCTTGGACCGCTCGGCCTACAATGAGCAGTTCTTC. This sequence encodes CASSLDRSAYNEQFF. The full variable domain, its missing parts supplied by reference TRBV5-1 and TRBJ2-1, is KAGVTQTPRYLIKTRGQQVTLSCSPISGHRSVSWYQQTPGQGLQFLFEYFSETQRNKGNFPGRFSGRQFSNSRSEMNVSTLELGDSALYLCASSLDRSAYNEQFFGPGTRLTVL.

The genes are TRBV28 and TRBJ2-7; D unresolved. This CDR3 contains 14 residues. Deletions cut 2 bases from V and 0 bases from J, with 8 bases between. Per germline, CDR1 MDHEN and CDR2 SYDVKM. The CDR3 protein is CASSLGSYSYEQYF. The CDR3 DNA sequence: TGTGCCAGCAGTTTAGGATCGTACTCCTACGAGCAGTACTTC.

In this sample, this clone turned up once. V usage is TRBV1 and J usage is TRBJ2-7; the D segment call TRBD2 is taken from the table without a DNA check. TRBV1 is listed as a pseudogene. The CDR3 extends over 17 amino acids. The CDR3 DNA reads TGCACCAGCAGCCAAGAATTGTCTAGCGGTTTCTCCTACGAGCAGTACTTC. Its translation: CTSSQELSSGFSYEQYF.

The rearrangement uses TRBV27 and TRBJ2-7, with D perhaps matching TRBD1 or TRBD2 (5 bases each). V was shortened by 5 bases and J by 3 bases, with 17 bases between the two germline ends. Germline V gives CDR1 MNHEY, CDR2 SMNVEV (reference sequence). The CDR3 has 15 amino acids. The CDR3 sequence: CASSAGDGLVYEQYF. CDR3 in DNA: TGTGCCAGCAGTGCCGGGGACGGACTTGTCTACGAGCAGTACTTC.